The rows below give T cell receptor beta chains drawn from one sample of a study of T cells in Graves' hyperthyroidism and ophthalmopathy. TCRdb redid the calling of the multiplex PCR reads with MiXCR, one entry per CDR3 protein. The sample yields 130,000 or so distinct CDR3 sequences, about 20% seen once. The material sequenced was blood. These receptors were obtained from a woman between 45 and 65 years old with Graves' hyperthyroidism that later progressed to Graves' ophthalmopathy. The CDR3 runs from the conserved cysteine through the conserved F or W. D genes are given only for firm matches. Size is stated for part of the rows, as once, few or many counts, or as a class when the clone is expanded.

clone_size,j_call,cdr3_length,d_call,v_call,cdr3_aa,cdr3_nt
many,TRBJ1-2,14,.,TRBV5-1,CASSLDAQNYGYTF,TGCGCCAGCAGCCTTGATGCGCAAAACTATGGCTACACCTTC
many,TRBJ2-5,17,.,TRBV11-1,CASSSRIRQDYQETQYF,TGTGCCAGCAGCTCCAGAATCCGACAGGACTACCAAGAGACCCAGTACTTC
.,TRBJ2-5,15,TRBD2,TRBV10-1,CASSEPLAGKETQYF,TGCGCCAGCAGTGAGCCCCTAGCGGGAAAAGAGACCCAGTACTTC
.,TRBJ2-1,13,.,TRBV2,CASRSDKKDEQFF,TGTGCCAGCAGATCGGACAAGAAGGATGAGCAGTTCTTC
many,TRBJ2-7,16,.,TRBV20-1,CSARDTLAAYSYEQYF,TGCAGTGCTAGAGATACCTTAGCGGCGTACTCCTACGAGCAGTACTTC
many,TRBJ2-3,14,.,TRBV19,CATSSGQFTDTQYF,TGTGCCACCTCCAGTGGACAGTTCACAGATACGCAGTATTTT
many,TRBJ2-2,15,TRBD1,TRBV5-5,CASSPGQANTGELFF,TGTGCCAGCAGCCCGGGACAGGCGAACACCGGGGAGCTGTTTTTT
.,TRBJ2-3,15,TRBD2,TRBV11-3,CASSAGLAVTDTQYF,TGTGCCAGCAGCGCGGGACTAGCGGTCACAGATACGCAGTATTTT
many,TRBJ2-7,12,.,TRBV7-9,CASSPSQSGQYF,TGTGCCAGCAGCCCGTCCCAAAGCGGGCAGTACTTC
.,TRBJ1-3,14,.,TRBV2,CASTVPGNGNTIYF,TGTGCCAGCACAGTGCCCGGGAATGGAAACACCATATATTTT
many,TRBJ2-3,14,TRBD2,TRBV30,CACPREKGTDTQYF,TGTGCCTGTCCGCGGGAGAAGGGGACAGATACGCAGTATTTT
few,TRBJ2-3,12,.,TRBV7-9,CASRATADTQYF,TGTGCCAGCAGAGCGACGGCAGATACGCAGTATTTT
many,TRBJ2-2,12,.,TRBV30,CAWARGAGELFF,TGTGCCTGGGCCAGGGGTGCCGGGGAGCTGTTTTTT
many,TRBJ2-7,16,.,TRBV28,CASSLTRGLPTYEQYF,TGTGCCAGCAGTTTAACCAGGGGACTGCCCACCTACGAGCAGTACTTC
few,TRBJ2-4,20,.,TRBV14,CASSPLQTDRTRFGKNIQYF,TGTGCCAGCAGCCCACTTCAGACAGACAGGACGAGGTTTGGCAAAAACATTCAGTACTTC
many,TRBJ2-5,13,.,TRBV20-1,CSASLTVGETQYF,TGCAGTGCGAGCCTGACGGTGGGAGAGACCCAGTACTTC
many,TRBJ1-1,13,TRBD1,TRBV12-3/TRBV12-4,CASSPRQGARAFF,TGTGCCAGCAGTCCCCGACAGGGGGCAAGGGCTTTCTTT
few,TRBJ2-7,17,TRBD2,TRBV5-1,CASSPGLAAILSYEQYF,TGCGCCAGCAGCCCGGGACTAGCGGCGATCCTCTCCTACGAGCAGTACTTC
many,TRBJ2-3,14,.,TRBV20-1,CSARWRRDTDTQYF,TGCAGTGCTAGATGGCGCAGGGACACAGATACGCAGTATTTT
many,TRBJ2-3,14,TRBD2,TRBV28,CASKGLAATDTQYF,TGTGCCAGCAAGGGGCTAGCGGCCACAGATACGCAGTATTTT
many,TRBJ2-5,13,.,TRBV19,CASSRSAKETQYF,TGTGCCAGTAGTAGGAGCGCCAAAGAGACCCAGTACTTC
many,TRBJ2-1,13,TRBD2,TRBV20-1,CSASGRQNNEQFF,TGCAGTGCTAGCGGGAGGCAAAACAATGAGCAGTTCTTC
.,TRBJ2-3,16,TRBD2,TRBV20-1,CSARRRTSDRTDTQYF,TGCAGTGCTAGAAGAAGGACTAGCGACCGCACAGATACGCAGTATTTT
many,TRBJ2-7,15,.,TRBV5-6,CASSWAGTGRYEQYF,TGTGCCAGCAGCTGGGCCGGGACGGGAAGATACGAGCAGTACTTC
.,TRBJ2-7,14,TRBD1,TRBV28,CASRTGGAIREQYF,TGTGCCAGCAGGACAGGGGGTGCCATTAGGGAGCAGTACTTC
.,TRBJ2-2,14,.,TRBV6-2/TRBV6-3,CASRRGTNTGELFF,TGTGCCAGCAGGAGGGGGACGAACACCGGGGAGCTGTTTTTT
.,TRBJ2-1,15,TRBD2,TRBV5-4,CASSLGGTSLGKQFF,TGTGCCAGCAGCTTGGGTGGGACTAGCTTGGGTAAGCAGTTCTTC
many,TRBJ2-2,13,.,TRBV7-7,CASSSRRNGELFF,TGTGCTAGCAGCTCCAGACGTAACGGGGAGCTGTTTTTT
many,TRBJ2-3,16,.,TRBV5-5,CASSSMARASTDTQYF,TGTGCCAGCAGCTCGATGGCCCGGGCCTCCACAGATACGCAGTATTTT
many,TRBJ1-1,13,.,TRBV19,CASRITGNTEAFF,TGTGCCAGTAGGATCACAGGGAACACTGAAGCTTTCTTT
many,TRBJ2-7,14,.,TRBV7-9,CASSYPQGGREQYF,TGTGCCAGCAGCTACCCACAGGGAGGTAGGGAGCAGTACTTC
many,TRBJ2-1,14,.,TRBV6-1,CASRSGTYNNEQFF,TGTGCCAGCAGATCCGGGACATACAACAATGAGCAGTTCTTC
few,TRBJ2-2,15,.,TRBV5-1,CASSLIAGSHGELFF,TGCGCCAGCAGCTTGATTGCCGGGAGTCACGGGGAGCTGTTTTTT
many,TRBJ2-1,14,.,TRBV12-3/TRBV12-4,CASRGNVGYNEQFF,TGTGCCAGCAGGGGAAACGTGGGTTACAATGAGCAGTTCTTC
.,TRBJ1-5,17,TRBD1,TRBV6-2/TRBV6-3,CASSPTGWGRGNQPQHF,TGTGCCAGCAGTCCCACAGGTTGGGGCAGGGGGAATCAGCCCCAGCATTTT
.,TRBJ1-1,11,.,TRBV19,CATTRNTEAFF,TGTGCCACCACACGGAACACTGAAGCTTTCTTT
many,TRBJ2-3,16,TRBD2,TRBV27,CASRWRAREVGDTQYF,TGTGCCAGCCGCTGGAGGGCGCGGGAGGTAGGAGATACGCAGTATTTT
many,TRBJ1-1,14,.,TRBV28,CASRTGLMNTEAFF,TGTGCCAGCAGAACAGGGCTCATGAACACTGAAGCTTTCTTT
.,TRBJ1-5,14,.,TRBV19,CASSMGQFNQPQHF,TGTGCCAGTAGTATGGGCCAGTTCAATCAGCCCCAGCATTTT
many,TRBJ2-1,13,TRBD1,TRBV3-1,CASSLTGDHEQFF,TGTGCCAGCAGCTTGACAGGGGACCATGAGCAGTTCTTC
.,TRBJ1-4,18,TRBD1,TRBV6-1,CASSKAPGTGSTNEKLFF,TGTGCCAGCAGCAAAGCCCCCGGGACAGGGTCAACTAATGAAAAACTGTTTTTT
few,TRBJ1-2,15,.,TRBV7-2,CASSPMIGKSYGYTF,TGTGCCAGCAGCCCAATGATAGGCAAAAGCTATGGCTACACCTTC
few,TRBJ1-1,14,TRBD1,TRBV20-1,CSATPTGAATEAFF,TGCAGTGCTACCCCGACAGGGGCCGCCACTGAAGCTTTCTTT
few,TRBJ1-6,14,.,TRBV7-8,CASSLIGYNSPLHF,TGTGCCAGCAGCTTAATTGGGTATAATTCACCCCTCCACTTT
many,TRBJ2-1,14,.,TRBV18,CASSRDSSYNEQFF,TGTGCCAGCTCGCGGGACAGCTCCTACAATGAGCAGTTCTTC
many,TRBJ2-7,16,TRBD2,TRBV6-1,CASSAYVLAGVSEQYF,TGTGCCAGCAGTGCCTACGTACTAGCGGGAGTAAGCGAGCAGTACTTC
.,TRBJ2-7,13,.,TRBV12-3/TRBV12-4,CASSLAGASEQYF,TGTGCCAGCAGTTTGGCTGGGGCCTCCGAGCAGTACTTC